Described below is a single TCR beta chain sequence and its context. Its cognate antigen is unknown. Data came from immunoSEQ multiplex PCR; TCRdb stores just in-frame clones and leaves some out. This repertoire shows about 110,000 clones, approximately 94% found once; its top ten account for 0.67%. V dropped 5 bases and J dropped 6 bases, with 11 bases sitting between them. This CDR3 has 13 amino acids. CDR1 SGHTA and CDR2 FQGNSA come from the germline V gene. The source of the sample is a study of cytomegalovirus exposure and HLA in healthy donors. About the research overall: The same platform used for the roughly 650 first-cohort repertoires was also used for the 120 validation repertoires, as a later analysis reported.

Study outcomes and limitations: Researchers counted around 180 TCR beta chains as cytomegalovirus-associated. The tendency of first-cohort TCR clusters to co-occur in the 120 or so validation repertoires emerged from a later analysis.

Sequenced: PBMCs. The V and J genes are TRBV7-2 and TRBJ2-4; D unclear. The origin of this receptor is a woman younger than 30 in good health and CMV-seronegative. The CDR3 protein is CASSLSQRNIQYF. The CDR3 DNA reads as TGTGCCAGCAGCCTCTCCCAGCGAAACATTCAGTACTTC.